Listed below are T cell receptor beta chains from one sample, sequenced in a study of T cell responses to AZD1222 COVID-19 vaccine. Assay used: immunoSEQ multiplex PCR; TCRdb lists only in-frame clones, some missing. This table holds about 120,000 clones, roughly 92% found once. Sequences were derived from peripheral blood, sampled on day 0 of AZD1222 vaccination. Every receptor here comes from an adult in good health. Both conserved end residues are part of each CDR3. The D gene is left open where the match is weak. Rows give clone size only sometimes, using once, few, many, or a class for an expanded clone.

v_call: TRBV19; d_call: -; j_call: TRBJ1-6; clone_size: -; cdr3_nt: TGTGCCAGTAGTATAGATACAGGACTTGTCGGGGGTGTTACACCCCTCCACTTT; cdr3_aa: CASSIDTGLVGGVTPLHF
v_call: TRBV3-1/TRBV3-2; d_call: -; j_call: TRBJ1-5; clone_size: -; cdr3_nt: TGTGCCAGCAGCCTGACAGTGGATCAGCCCCAGCATTTT; cdr3_aa: CASSLTVDQPQHF
v_call: TRBV7-2; d_call: -; j_call: TRBJ1-1; clone_size: -; cdr3_nt: TGTGCCAGCAGCTTAGGGTCCACTGAAGCTTTCTTT; cdr3_aa: CASSLGSTEAFF
v_call: TRBV20-1; d_call: -; j_call: TRBJ1-2; clone_size: -; cdr3_nt: TGCAGTGCTAGTACCACCTATGGCTACACCTTC; cdr3_aa: CSASTTYGYTF
v_call: TRBV5-1; d_call: -; j_call: TRBJ1-1; clone_size: -; cdr3_nt: TGCGCCAGCAGCTTGCCGTGGGAGCATACTGAAGCTTTCTTT; cdr3_aa: CASSLPWEHTEAFF
v_call: TRBV10-3; d_call: TRBD2; j_call: TRBJ2-1; clone_size: -; cdr3_nt: TGTGCCATCAGTGAGCTAGCGGGAGCCTACAATGAGCAGTTCTTC; cdr3_aa: CAISELAGAYNEQFF
v_call: TRBV3-1/TRBV3-2; d_call: TRBD2; j_call: TRBJ2-1; clone_size: -; cdr3_nt: TGTGCCAGCAGCCAAGGATTTTCGCGGGGGGTTGAGCAGTTCTTC; cdr3_aa: CASSQGFSRGVEQFF
v_call: TRBV11-2; d_call: TRBD1; j_call: TRBJ2-1; clone_size: -; cdr3_nt: TGTGCCAGCAGCCACTGGACAGGATCCCAGCACAATGAGCAGTTCTTC; cdr3_aa: CASSHWTGSQHNEQFF
v_call: TRBV27; d_call: -; j_call: TRBJ2-6; clone_size: -; cdr3_nt: TGTGCCAGCGGTAACACGGCTGGGGCCAACGTCCTGACTTTC; cdr3_aa: CASGNTAGANVLTF
v_call: TRBV19; d_call: -; j_call: TRBJ1-5; clone_size: -; cdr3_nt: TGTGCCAGTAGTATCGGGCCCTATAGCAATCAGCCCCAGCATTTT; cdr3_aa: CASSIGPYSNQPQHF
v_call: TRBV4-1; d_call: TRBD2; j_call: TRBJ2-3; clone_size: -; cdr3_nt: TGCGCCAGCAGCCTGGTACCAGCGGGAGTTGTAGATACGCAGTATTTT; cdr3_aa: CASSLVPAGVVDTQYF
v_call: TRBV2; d_call: -; j_call: TRBJ1-1; clone_size: -; cdr3_nt: TGTGCCAGCAGTGCCGGTCCCAAGGGTACTGAAGCTTTCTTT; cdr3_aa: CASSAGPKGTEAFF
v_call: TRBV7-9; d_call: -; j_call: TRBJ2-7; clone_size: few; cdr3_nt: TGTGCCAGCAGCTTATCCGCTCTCTCCTACGAGCAGTACTTC; cdr3_aa: CASSLSALSYEQYF
v_call: TRBV9; d_call: -; j_call: TRBJ2-2; clone_size: -; cdr3_nt: TGTGCCAGCAGCGTATATCTGGGGGGCCCGAACACCGGGGAGCTGTTTTTT; cdr3_aa: CASSVYLGGPNTGELFF
v_call: TRBV11-2; d_call: -; j_call: TRBJ2-5; clone_size: -; cdr3_nt: TGTGCCAGCAGCGTCAGGTCCGGGGAGACCCAGTACTTC; cdr3_aa: CASSVRSGETQYF
v_call: TRBV3-1/TRBV3-2; d_call: -; j_call: TRBJ2-1; clone_size: -; cdr3_nt: TGTGCCAGCAGCCACCGGGGTAGAAGGTTCTTC; cdr3_aa: CASSHRGRRFF
v_call: TRBV18; d_call: -; j_call: TRBJ1-1; clone_size: -; cdr3_nt: TGTGCCAGCTCACTTCACCGGATTGGAGAGGGAGCAACTGAAGCTTTCTTT; cdr3_aa: CASSLHRIGEGATEAFF
v_call: TRBV5-5; d_call: TRBD2; j_call: TRBJ2-3; clone_size: -; cdr3_nt: TGTGCCAGCAGCCCGCATTGGGCTAGCGGGGGGGCCTATACGCAGTATTTT; cdr3_aa: CASSPHWASGGAYTQYF
v_call: TRBV11-1; d_call: TRBD1; j_call: TRBJ1-1; clone_size: -; cdr3_nt: TGTGCCAGCAGCTTAGCCTTGGACAGGGTCACTGAAGCTTTCTTT; cdr3_aa: CASSLALDRVTEAFF
v_call: TRBV7-9; d_call: TRBD1; j_call: TRBJ1-6; clone_size: -; cdr3_nt: TGTGCCAGCAGTCCCGGGACAGGGGATTCACCCCTCCACTTT; cdr3_aa: CASSPGTGDSPLHF
v_call: TRBV7-2; d_call: -; j_call: TRBJ1-2; clone_size: -; cdr3_nt: TGTGCCAGCAGCACCCGGGATCTATACTATGGCTACACCTTC; cdr3_aa: CASSTRDLYYGYTF
v_call: TRBV23-1; d_call: -; j_call: TRBJ2-1; clone_size: -; cdr3_nt: TGCGCCAGCAGTCATCTCCCCGGTGGGCTACCCTCCTACAATGAGCAGTTCTTC; cdr3_aa: CASSHLPGGLPSYNEQFF
v_call: TRBV2; d_call: -; j_call: TRBJ1-5; clone_size: -; cdr3_nt: TGTGCCAGCAGTGAGGAAGGGGCTATGTGGAATCAGCCCCAGCATTTT; cdr3_aa: CASSEEGAMWNQPQHF
v_call: TRBV5-1; d_call: -; j_call: TRBJ1-1; clone_size: few; cdr3_nt: TGCGCCAGCAAAAGAGACCCCATGAACACTGAAGCTTTCTTT; cdr3_aa: CASKRDPMNTEAFF
v_call: TRBV7-3; d_call: -; j_call: TRBJ2-3; clone_size: once; cdr3_nt: TGTGCCAGCAGCCCCCCCACAGATACGCAGTATTTT; cdr3_aa: CASSPPTDTQYF
v_call: TRBV7-9; d_call: TRBD2; j_call: TRBJ2-1; clone_size: -; cdr3_nt: TGTGCCAGCAGCTCGACTAGCGGGGGGGATTACAATGAGCAGTTCTTC; cdr3_aa: CASSSTSGGDYNEQFF
v_call: TRBV30; d_call: -; j_call: TRBJ2-1; clone_size: -; cdr3_nt: TGTGCCTGGAGCTTTCAGTACGGTGAGCAGTTCTTC; cdr3_aa: CAWSFQYGEQFF
v_call: TRBV5-8; d_call: -; j_call: TRBJ2-7; clone_size: -; cdr3_nt: TGTGCCAGCAGCCCGTTGACCCTCTCCTACGAGCAGTACTTC; cdr3_aa: CASSPLTLSYEQYF
v_call: TRBV3-1/TRBV3-2; d_call: -; j_call: TRBJ1-2; clone_size: -; cdr3_nt: TGTGCCAGCAGCCAAGGAGTCTCGGGGAACTATGGCTACACCTTC; cdr3_aa: CASSQGVSGNYGYTF
v_call: TRBV7-3; d_call: -; j_call: TRBJ2-3; clone_size: -; cdr3_nt: TGTGCCAGCAGCTTGGGGGACACAGATACGCAGTATTTT; cdr3_aa: CASSLGDTDTQYF
v_call: TRBV5-1; d_call: TRBD1; j_call: TRBJ2-7; clone_size: -; cdr3_nt: TGCGCCAGCAGCCTCCGGGACAGGGGCGACGAGCAGTACTTC; cdr3_aa: CASSLRDRGDEQYF